This T cell receptor (beta chain) was sequenced during a study of cytomegalovirus exposure and HLA in healthy donors. Broader study findings: Earlier findings revealed that most TCR beta V segments proved productive either about 87% or about 30% of the time.

Concerning this clone itself: Its cognate antigen is unknown.

Amplification used 60 Vbeta primers and 13 Jbeta primers. The authors' processing: Roughly 10 million shared chains were among around 80 million unique TCR beta chains counted in a later analysis. Assay: immunoSEQ multiplex PCR; the TCRdb copy retains only in-frame clones and omits some. From that table come the V and J calls and clone size; the DNA was used to work out D and trimming. The sample holds over 150,000 clones, roughly 80% seen once. CDR1 is MGHRA and CDR2 is YSYEKL in the germline V gene. The V gene lost 0 bases and the J gene lost 2 bases, with 4 bases spanning the gap. The CDR3 spans 14 residues.

This chain connects TRBV4-1 to TRBJ2-2; no clear D gene. Sample: PBMCs. The clonotype was recovered from a male donor in good health and CMV-seronegative. In nucleotides, the CDR3 is TGCGCCAGCAGCCAAGATAGAAACACCGGGGAGCTGTTTTTT. This sequence encodes CASSQDRNTGELFF.